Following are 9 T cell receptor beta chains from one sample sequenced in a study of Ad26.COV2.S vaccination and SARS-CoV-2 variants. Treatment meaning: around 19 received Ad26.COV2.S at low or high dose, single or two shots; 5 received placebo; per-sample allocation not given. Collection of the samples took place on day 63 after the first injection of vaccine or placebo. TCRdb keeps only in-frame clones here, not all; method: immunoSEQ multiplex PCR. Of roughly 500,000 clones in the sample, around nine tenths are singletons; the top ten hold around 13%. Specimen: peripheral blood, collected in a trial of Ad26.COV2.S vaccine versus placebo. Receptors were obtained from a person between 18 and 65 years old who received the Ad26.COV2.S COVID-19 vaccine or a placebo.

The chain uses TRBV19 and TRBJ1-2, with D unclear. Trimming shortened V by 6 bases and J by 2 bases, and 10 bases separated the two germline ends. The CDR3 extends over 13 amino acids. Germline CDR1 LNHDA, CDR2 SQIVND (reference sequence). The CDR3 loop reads CASSPGKNYGYTF. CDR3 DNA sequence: TGTGCCAGTAGCCCCGGGAAGAACTATGGCTACACCTTC.

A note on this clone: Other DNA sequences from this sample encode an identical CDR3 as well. The CDR3 region is CAWSVGAEKLFF. DNA for the CDR3: TGTGCCTGGAGTGTTGGTGCTGAAAAACTGTTTTTT. The gene calls are TRBV30 and TRBJ1-4; D call uncertain. V gave up 0 bases and J gave up 7 bases, with 6 bases separating them. This CDR3 has 12 amino acids. CDR1 is GTSNPN, CDR2 SVGIG, per germline (reference sequence).

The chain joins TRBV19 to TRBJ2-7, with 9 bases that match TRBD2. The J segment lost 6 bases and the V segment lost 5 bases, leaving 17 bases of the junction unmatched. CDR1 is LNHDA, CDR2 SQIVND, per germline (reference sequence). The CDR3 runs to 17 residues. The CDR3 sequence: CASSPTPGLAISSEQYF. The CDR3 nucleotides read TGTGCCAGTAGTCCTACCCCGGGACTAGCTATATCATCCGAGCAGTACTTC.

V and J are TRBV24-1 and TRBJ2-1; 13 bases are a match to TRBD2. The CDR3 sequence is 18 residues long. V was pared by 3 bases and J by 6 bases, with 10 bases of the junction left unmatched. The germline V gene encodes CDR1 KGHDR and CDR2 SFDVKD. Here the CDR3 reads CATSDPGLAGAFGNEQFF. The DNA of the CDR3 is TGTGCCACCAGTGATCCCGGACTAGCGGGGGCCTTTGGCAATGAGCAGTTCTTC.

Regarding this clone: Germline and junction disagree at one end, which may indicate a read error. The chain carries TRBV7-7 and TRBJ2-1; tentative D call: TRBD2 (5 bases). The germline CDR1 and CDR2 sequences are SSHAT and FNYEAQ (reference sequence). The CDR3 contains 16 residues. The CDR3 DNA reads TGTGCTAGCAGCTTAGCCCCGGGGAGCTCCTACAATGAGCAGTTCTTC. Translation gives CASSLAPGSSYNEQFF.

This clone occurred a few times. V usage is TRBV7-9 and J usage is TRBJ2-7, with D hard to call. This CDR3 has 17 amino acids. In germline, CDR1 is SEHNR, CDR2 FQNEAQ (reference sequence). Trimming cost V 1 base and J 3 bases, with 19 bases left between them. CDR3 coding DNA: TGTGCCAGCAGCTTAGGGTTTGGGCAGAAAGCTTACTACGAGCAGTACTTC. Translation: CASSLGFGQKAYYEQYF.

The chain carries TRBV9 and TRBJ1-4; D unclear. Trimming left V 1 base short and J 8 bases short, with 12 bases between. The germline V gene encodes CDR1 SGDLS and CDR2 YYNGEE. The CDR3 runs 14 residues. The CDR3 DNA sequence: TGTGCCAGCAGCGTAAATTCTTATGGGGAAAAACTGTTTTTT. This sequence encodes CASSVNSYGEKLFF. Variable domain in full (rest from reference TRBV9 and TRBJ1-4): DSGVTQTPKHLITATGQRVTLRCSPRSGDLSVYWYQQSLDQGLQFLIQYYNGEERAKGNILERFSAQQFPDLHSELNLSSLELGDSALYFCASSVNSYGEKLFFGSGTQLSVL.

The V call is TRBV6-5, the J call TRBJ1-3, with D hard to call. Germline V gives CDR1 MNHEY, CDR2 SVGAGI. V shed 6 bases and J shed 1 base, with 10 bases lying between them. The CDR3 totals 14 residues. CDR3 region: CASRGSLSGNTIYF. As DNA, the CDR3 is TGTGCCAGCAGAGGGTCTTTATCTGGAAACACCATATATTTT.

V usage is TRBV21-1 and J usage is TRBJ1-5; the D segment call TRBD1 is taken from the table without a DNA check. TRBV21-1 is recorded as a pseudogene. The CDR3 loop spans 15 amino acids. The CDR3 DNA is TGTGCCAGCAGCAAAGAGCAGGGTGGTAATCAGCCCCAGCATTTT. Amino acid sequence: CASSKEQGGNQPQHF.